This T cell receptor beta chain was found in a study of T cells in Graves' hyperthyroidism and ophthalmopathy. Over 18 months, lack of ophthalmopathy progression marked Graves' hyperthyroidism as stable. Using RNA transcripts as the source, TCR beta CDR3 regions were amplified. Carried out on the TCR CDR3, a first-round RT-PCR used the HTBI primer set. TCRdb passed the multiplex PCR reads through MiXCR, listing each CDR3 protein once. The repertoire consists of 200,000 or so distinct CDR3 sequences, with about 17% occurring once and the leading ten covering 40% to 65%. In germline, CDR1 is GTSNPN, CDR2 SVGIG (reference sequence). The CDR3 loop spans 13 amino acids. V was shortened by 0 bases and J by 11 bases, with 16 bases between the two germline ends.

Sequenced material: blood. V usage is TRBV30 and J usage is TRBJ1-1; no clear D gene. The receptor was derived from a woman between 50 and 59 years old with Graves' hyperthyroidism. CDR3 coding DNA: TGTGCCTGGAGTGTAGCTGAATACCCGAGGGCTTTCTTT. Translating gives CAWSVAEYPRAFF.